The 8 T cell receptor beta chains below all came from one sample that was sequenced in a study of T cell repertoires in urothelial bladder cancer. Measured with immunoSEQ multiplex PCR; TCRdb has only the in-frame clones, and not every one. The sample lists more than 2,000 clones; 65% to 80% were seen once. Sequencing was done on a sample of tumor-infiltrating cells from bladder cancer. These receptors all stem from a human donor with urothelial carcinoma.

The chain is built from TRBV5-1 and TRBJ1-1, with D maybe TRBD1 (5 bases). Trimming shortened V by 4 bases and J by 4 bases, and 17 bases separated the two germline ends. The CDR3 is made up of 15 amino acids. In germline, CDR1 is SGHRS, CDR2 YFSETQ. CDR3 amino acids: CASSVGLGDRTEAFF. The CDR3 nucleotides read TGCGCCAGCAGCGTGGGCTTGGGGGATCGCACTGAAGCTTTCTTT.

The chain is built from TRBV15 and TRBJ2-1; D remains ambiguous. The V end was cut by 1 base, the J end by 8 bases, with 12 bases between. The CDR3 loop spans 14 amino acids. The germline V gene encodes CDR1 LNHNV and CDR2 YYDKDF (reference sequence). The CDR3 nucleotides read TGTGCCACCAGCAGAGGGGTTGGCGTTTATGAGCAGTTCTTC. Translating gives CATSRGVGVYEQFF.

V usage is TRBV27 and J usage is TRBJ2-7, with D perhaps matching TRBD2 (5 bases). Germline assignment: CDR1 MNHEY and CDR2 SMNVEV (reference sequence). The CDR3 extends over 13 amino acids. V dropped 11 bases and J dropped 5 bases, with 19 bases sitting between them. The CDR3 region is CASCREPCNEQYF. In DNA form, the CDR3 reads TGTGCCTCCTGCCGGGAACCCTGCAACGAGCAGTACTTC.

This chain connects TRBV11-3 to TRBJ1-1; 9 positions agree with TRBD1. This CDR3 is built from 15 residues. Germline V CDR1 and CDR2: SGHNT, YENEEA. The V gene end was trimmed by 5 bases and the J gene end by 2 bases; junction bases not matched to a gene: 6. CDR3 bases: TGTGCCAGCAGCCCGAGACAGGGGGAAAACACTGAAGCTTTCTTT. Its protein product is CASSPRQGENTEAFF.

The V call is TRBV6-4, the J call TRBJ2-2; D not certain. The V and J ends lost 4 bases and 3 bases respectively, with 9 bases between them. This CDR3 spans 14 amino acids. Looked up from germline, CDR1 is MRHNA and CDR2 is SNTAGT. The CDR3 is CASSGQAHTGELFF. The CDR3, as DNA: TGTGCCAGCAGTGGGCAGGCCCACACCGGGGAGCTGTTTTTT.

The genes are TRBV2 and TRBJ1-6, with 8 bases identical to TRBD1. CDR1 and CDR2 from the germline V gene are SNHLY and FYNNEI. This CDR3 comprises 15 residues. The J segment lost 7 bases and the V segment lost 7 bases, leaving 9 bases of the junction unmatched. CDR3 residues: CASTLQGQENSPLHF. The CDR3 nucleotides read TGTGCCAGCACACTTCAGGGACAGGAGAATTCACCCCTCCACTTT.

The chain uses TRBV28 and TRBJ1-1; no firm D call. V was clipped by 3 bases and J by 1 base, with 12 bases between them. Germline-derived CDR1 and CDR2 are MDHEN and SYDVKM. The CDR3 is made up of 15 amino acids. The CDR3 sequence is CASSFNSDTNTEAFF. The DNA of the CDR3 is TGTGCCAGCAGTTTTAATTCGGATACGAACACTGAAGCTTTCTTT.

The chain couples TRBV9 to TRBJ1-4, with D hard to call. Germline lookup yields CDR1 SGDLS and CDR2 YYNGEE. The length of the CDR3 is 15 residues. V lost 4 bases and J lost 7, with 17 bases in between. The DNA of the CDR3 is TGTGCCAGCAGCCCCCCGCCGCCGGGGAGTGAAAAACTGTTTTTT. Residues: CASSPPPPGSEKLFF.